Shown below are 22 T cell receptor beta chains from a single sample sequenced in a study of OX40 agonist ivuxolimab in advanced cancers. Sequencing was performed with immunoSEQ multiplex PCR; in TCRdb, only in-frame clones are kept and a portion is missing. The data show approximately 99,000 clones, approximately 93% seen once. The sample in question was CD4+ or CD8+ T cells sorted from blood, obtained in a trial of the OX40 agonist ivuxolimab. The receptors stem from an adult with an advanced solid tumor such as melanoma, head and neck, liver or kidney cancer.

The gene calls are TRBV6-1 and TRBJ2-5; 7 bases agree with TRBD2. Germline values: CDR1 MNHNS, CDR2 SASEGT. The V and J ends lost 7 bases and 4 bases, in that order; junction bases with no gene match: 6. The CDR3 contains 13 residues. In nucleotides, the CDR3 is TGTGCCAGCAAACCAGCGGGGCCAGAGACCCAGTACTTC. It is translated as CASKPAGPETQYF.

The chain couples TRBV18 to TRBJ1-4; perhaps TRBD1 as D (5 bases). The CDR3 runs to 15 residues. Germline V lookup: CDR1 KGHSH, CDR2 LQKENI. V lost 2 bases to trimming and J lost 2 bases, with 9 bases between them. CDR3 sequence: CASSPRGRTNEKLFF. CDR3 nucleotides: TGTGCCAGCTCACCAAGGGGCCGCACTAATGAAAAACTGTTTTTT.

This chain joins TRBV19 and TRBJ1-1; D is perhaps TRBD1 (5 bases). Per germline, CDR1 LNHDA and CDR2 SQIVND (reference sequence). The CDR3 totals 14 residues. Trimming removed 10 bases at V and 4 bases at J, with 19 bases between. CDR3 sequence (DNA): TGTGCCACTCGAGAGGGGAGGGAAGCCACTGAAGCTTTCTTT. It yields the protein CATREGREATEAFF.

The chain employs TRBV5-8 and TRBJ1-4; D is undetermined. CDR1 is SGHTS, CDR2 YDEGEE, per germline. CDR3 length equals 14 residues. V lost 1 base and J 5 bases, leaving 9 bases between the germline ends. The CDR3 DNA follows: TGTGCCAGCAGCTTGCGTGCGGGGAATGAAAAACTGTTTTTT. Translating it yields CASSLRAGNEKLFF.

This chain connects TRBV6-1 to TRBJ1-6, with D unresolved. Per the germline V gene, CDR1 is MNHNS and CDR2 is SASEGT. Deletions cut 1 base from V and 9 bases from J, with 13 bases between. The CDR3 has 15 residues. Written as DNA, the CDR3 is TGTGCCAGCAGTGAAGTTGATACTAGGGCTTCACCCCTCCACTTT. Protein sequence: CASSEVDTRASPLHF.

The chain is built from TRBV27 and TRBJ1-5; 9 bases match TRBD1. V lost 3 bases, J lost 0 bases, and 6 bases stayed unmatched. The length of the CDR3 is 17 residues. Germline loops: CDR1 MNHEY, CDR2 SMNVEV (reference sequence). DNA for the CDR3: TGTGCCAGCAGTTTTGCCCGGACAGGGGCTAGCAATCAGCCCCAGCATTTT. Amino acids: CASSFARTGASNQPQHF.

The chain combines TRBV7-8 with TRBJ1-4; D may be TRBD1 (6 bases). V was pared by 5 bases and J by 7 bases, with 14 bases between. Germline V gene data show CDR1 as SGHVS and CDR2 as FQNEAQ. CDR3 length: 14 residues. CDR3 DNA sequence: TGTGCCAGCAGCGCCAGGGGAGGGTCTGAAAAACTGTTTTTT. It specifies CASSARGGSEKLFF.

The chain is built from TRBV15 and TRBJ2-3; TRBD2 is a possible D gene (6 bases). V lost 0 bases and J lost 9, with 22 bases in between. This CDR3 contains 17 residues. Germline CDR1 LNHNV, CDR2 YYDKDF (reference sequence). CDR3 residues: CATSRDRVGGVLGTQYF. The DNA of the CDR3 is TGTGCCACCAGCAGAGACCGGGTGGGAGGTGTCTTGGGGACGCAGTATTTT. The full variable domain, rest sourced from reference TRBV15 and TRBJ2-3, is DAMVIQNPRYQVTQFGKPVTLSCSQTLNHNVMYWYQQKSSQAPKLLFHYYDKDFNNEADTPDNFQSRRPNTSFCFLDIRSPGLGDTAMYLCATSRDRVGGVLGTQYFGPGTRLTVL.

This clone was recorded a few times. This sequence joins TRBV27 and TRBJ2-7; D is possibly TRBD2 (6 bases). Germline loops: CDR1 MNHEY, CDR2 SMNVEV (reference sequence). The V gene lost 5 bases and the J gene lost 0 bases, with 11 bases spanning the gap. The CDR3 length is 14 residues. Here the CDR3 DNA reads TGTGCCAGCAGTCCAGCGGGTACCTCCTACGAGCAGTACTTC. Protein: CASSPAGTSYEQYF.

V and J are TRBV27 and TRBJ1-1; unclear D gene. Germline V gives CDR1 MNHEY, CDR2 SMNVEV (reference sequence). The V gene lost 1 base and the J gene lost 0 bases, with 9 bases spanning the gap. This CDR3 comprises 15 residues. The CDR3 sequence: CASSLWAGMNTEAFF. The CDR3 DNA sequence: TGTGCCAGCAGTTTATGGGCGGGGATGAACACTGAAGCTTTCTTT.

This rearrangement joins TRBV28 to TRBJ2-7; D is perhaps TRBD2 (7 bases). The CDR3 consists of 15 residues. The germline V gene encodes CDR1 MDHEN and CDR2 SYDVKM. V was pared by 6 bases and J by 8 bases, with 23 bases between. CDR3 region: CASRAPAGQSLKQYF. DNA for the CDR3: TGTGCCAGCAGGGCCCCAGCGGGACAATCGTTAAAGCAGTACTTC.

The chain uses TRBV6-5 and TRBJ1-1; 8 positions agree with TRBD1. This CDR3 is 14 amino acids long. V lost 5 bases and J lost 9; bases outside the gene matches: 11. Per germline, CDR1 MNHEY and CDR2 SVGAGI. CDR3 loop: CASSAGDDRGKAFF. The CDR3 nucleotides read TGTGCCAGCAGTGCCGGAGATGACAGGGGCAAAGCTTTCTTT.

In regard to this clone: At one end the junction does not follow the germline gene, possibly because of a read error. Different DNA sequences within this sample yield the same CDR3. The chain recombines TRBV30 with TRBJ1-2; D gene ambiguous. The CDR3 has 11 amino acids. Germline V gene lookup returns CDR1 GTSNPN and CDR2 SVGIG (reference sequence). The CDR3 nucleotides read TGCTCAATCGGACGGCGCTATGGCTACACCTTC. Protein sequence: CSIGRRYGYTF.

CDR3 bases: TGTGCCAGCAGTTTGAACCCGGGACTAGCGGGAGATACGCAGTATTTT. Translation gives CASSLNPGLAGDTQYF. V is TRBV27 and J is TRBJ2-3; 12 positions match TRBD2. This CDR3 contains 16 residues. Unmatched junction bases numbered 6, after V lost 3 bases and J lost 5 bases. CDR1 is MNHEY, CDR2 SMNVEV, per germline (reference sequence).

This chain joins TRBV7-2 and TRBJ2-3; 10 positions agree with TRBD2. Germline V gene data show CDR1 as SGHTA and CDR2 as FQGNSA. J gave up 2 bases and V 5 bases, and 7 bases lay outside the gene matches. The CDR3 runs 16 residues. The CDR3 region is CASSPSGGPPTDTQYF. CDR3 sequence (DNA): TGTGCCAGCAGCCCTAGCGGGGGACCCCCCACAGATACGCAGTATTTT. Using reference TRBV7-2 and TRBJ2-3 for the parts outside the CDR3, the full variable domain is GAGVSQSPSNKVTEKGKDVELRCDPISGHTALYWYRQSLGQGLEFLIYFQGNSAPDKSGLPSDRFSAERTGGSVSTLTIQRTQQEDSAVYLCASSPSGGPPTDTQYFGPGTRLTVL.

The chain links TRBV5-5 to TRBJ2-3; maybe TRBD2 (6 bases). CDR3 length: 12 amino acids. V was shortened by 6 bases and J by 7 bases, with 12 bases between the two germline ends. The germline CDR1 and CDR2 sequences are SGHKS and YYEKEE (reference sequence). The CDR3 nucleotides are TGTGCCAGCACCGATAGCGGAAATACGCAGTATTTT. Protein: CASTDSGNTQYF.

This clone was seen a few times. The chain links TRBV5-8 to TRBJ1-5; D gene unclear. The CDR3 contains 13 residues. The germline V and J ends were trimmed by 2 bases and 6 bases, with 9 bases remaining between them. Germline CDR1 SGHTS, CDR2 YDEGEE. CDR3: CASSFDGLQPQHF. The DNA for the CDR3 is TGTGCCAGCAGCTTCGACGGGCTTCAGCCCCAGCATTTT.

This clone was recorded only once. The chain uses TRBV6-5 and TRBJ2-1; D remains unclear. Trimming took off 0 bases at V and 3 bases at J, with 0 bases between the two ends. The CDR3 totals 12 residues. From germline, CDR1 is MNHEY and CDR2 SVGAGI. CDR3: CASSYSYNEQFF. CDR3 in DNA: TGTGCCAGCAGTTACTCCTACAATGAGCAGTTCTTC.

V usage is TRBV5-1 and J usage is TRBJ2-1, with 10 bases aligning to TRBD2. The CDR3 covers 16 residues. The V gene end was trimmed by 4 bases and the J gene end by 9 bases; junction bases not matched to a gene: 13. Germline values: CDR1 SGHRS, CDR2 YFSETQ. The CDR3 DNA is TGCGCCAGCAGCCCCCGGGACAGCGGGGGGGCTGGTGAGCAGTTCTTC. Protein product: CASSPRDSGGAGEQFF.

The chain combines TRBV7-2 with TRBJ2-7; the match to TRBD1 covers 9 bases. This CDR3 is 15 amino acids long. The germline V gene has CDR1 SGHTA and CDR2 FQGNSA. V shed 5 bases and J 2 bases; nucleotides not matched to a gene: 7. Written as DNA, the CDR3 is TGTGCCAGCAGCCAAAGACAGGGGGTCCCCTACGAGCAGTACTTC. It codes for CASSQRQGVPYEQYF.

The V and J genes are TRBV5-1 and TRBJ1-1; no reliable D call. V lost 4 bases to trimming and J lost 1 base, with 8 bases between them. This CDR3 is 13 amino acids long. Germline V gene lookup returns CDR1 SGHRS and CDR2 YFSETQ. The DNA for the CDR3 is TGCGCCAGCAGCCCACAGACGAACACTGAAGCTTTCTTT. Translated, it gives CASSPQTNTEAFF.

The chain combines TRBV28 with TRBJ1-5, with 10 bases aligning to TRBD1. Per the germline V gene, CDR1 is MDHEN and CDR2 is SYDVKM. V lost 6 bases to trimming and J lost 0 bases; unmatched junction nucleotides: 17. The CDR3 length is 20 residues. The CDR3 protein is CASSLNSGQGFYYSNQPQHF. CDR3 DNA sequence: TGTGCCAGCAGCTTAAATTCGGGACAGGGGTTTTATTATAGCAATCAGCCCCAGCATTTT.